Listed below are T cell receptor beta chains from one sample, sequenced in a study of blood T cells in healthy people across ages. TCRdb independently ran MiXCR on the 5' RACE reads; one entry per CDR3 protein. Of 1.5 million to 2 million distinct CDR3 sequences listed, roughly 28% are singletons. The source material was blood. The receptors shown here come from a woman aged 25 to 45 in good health. The CDR3 runs from the conserved cysteine through the conserved F or W. D genes are given only for firm matches. Only part of the rows carry a size: once, few, many, or a class if the clone is expanded.

>-|TRBD2|TRBJ2-7|TRBV30
CAWGTSVEQYF
TGTGCCTGGGGGACTAGCGTCGAGCAGTACTTC
>many|-|TRBJ2-4|TRBV2
CASSIRDVLGEQYF
TGTGCCAGCAGCATCCGGGACGTCCTGGGGGAGCAGTACTTC
>-|TRBD2|TRBJ2-2|TRBV7-2
CASSPQRLAGGTGELFF
TGTGCCAGCAGCCCCCAGCGGCTAGCGGGGGGCACCGGGGAGCTGTTTTTT
>-|TRBD2|TRBJ2-7|TRBV7-2
CSSSRPGLGAYEQYF
TGTTCCAGCAGCAGGCCGGGACTAGGGGCCTACGAGCAGTACTTC
>many|TRBD2|TRBJ2-7|TRBV5-5
CASSYRGGGLAVSYEQYF
TGTGCCAGCAGCTACCGGGGCGGAGGACTAGCGGTATCCTACGAGCAGTACTTC
>many|-|TRBJ1-2|TRBV29-1
CSVESGIPGYGYTF
TGCAGCGTTGAGTCGGGGATTCCGGGGTATGGCTACACCTTC
>few|-|TRBJ2-3|TRBV20-1
CSARVTGARTDTQYF
TGCAGTGCTAGAGTGACGGGGGCTCGCACAGATACGCAGTATTTT
>few|-|TRBJ2-7|TRBV12-3/TRBV12-4
CASGLTTGATYEQYF
TGTGCCAGCGGATTAACGACAGGAGCCACCTACGAGCAGTACTTC
>-|-|TRBJ1-1|TRBV12-5
CASGWMDTEAFF
TGTGCTAGTGGATGGATGGACACTGAAGCTTTCTTT
>-|-|TRBJ2-3|TRBV9
CASSEIPADTRYF
TGTGCCAGCAGCGAAATACCGGCAGATACGCGGTATTTT
>-|TRBD2|TRBJ2-5|TRBV5-5
CASRQTGWDSSGRDQETQYF
TGTGCCAGCAGACAGACGGGCTGGGACTCTAGCGGGAGGGATCAAGAGACCCAGTACTTC
>many|TRBD1|TRBJ1-4|TRBV20-1
CSAHPPGTGDEKLFF
TGCAGTGCGCACCCACCCGGGACAGGGGATGAAAAACTGTTTTTT
>many|-|TRBJ2-6|TRBV5-1
CASSFNGQFISPFSGANVLTF
TGCGCCAGCAGCTTTAACGGACAGTTCATCTCTCCATTCTCTGGGGCCAACGTCCTGACTTTC
>many|-|TRBJ2-1|TRBV2
CASSEGGSYNEQFF
TGTGCCAGCAGCGAGGGAGGCTCCTACAATGAGCAGTTCTTC
>-|-|TRBJ2-7|TRBV28
CASSFSTPGAYEQYF
TGTGCCAGCAGTTTTTCAACTCCGGGGGCCTACGAGCAGTACTTC
>many|TRBD1|TRBJ2-5|TRBV7-2
CASSLPGQAETQYF
TGTGCCAGCAGCTTACCCGGACAGGCAGAGACCCAGTACTTC
>few|-|TRBJ1-2|TRBV29-1
CSVAGRQSHGYTF
TGCAGCGTCGCCGGTCGGCAGTCCCATGGCTACACCTTC
>-|-|TRBJ1-5|TRBV28
CASSQDTHSNQPQHF
TGTGCCAGCAGCCAGGACACGCATAGCAATCAGCCCCAGCATTTT
>-|-|TRBJ1-1|TRBV5-6
CASSFASLEAFF
TGTGCCAGCAGCTTCGCGAGTCTTGAAGCTTTCTTT
>many|TRBD2|TRBJ2-5|TRBV10-2
CASSESSGRNKTQYF
TGCGCCAGCAGTGAGTCGAGCGGGAGGAACAAGACCCAGTACTTC
>few|TRBD1|TRBJ2-3|TRBV24-1
CATSDSGQGSPTDTQYF
TGTGCCACCAGTGATTCGGGACAGGGTAGCCCCACAGATACGCAGTATTTT
>-|-|TRBJ1-4|TRBV10-3
CAISEDGGRRGFF
TGTGCCATCAGTGAAGACGGAGGCCGGAGGGGGTTTTTT
>many|-|TRBJ2-5|TRBV6-5
CASSPTVRETQYF
TGTGCCAGCAGTCCAACGGTACGGGAGACCCAGTACTTC
>few|-|TRBJ2-1|TRBV24-1
CATSEAGLSYNEQFF
TGTGCCACCAGTGAGGCGGGCCTCTCCTACAATGAGCAGTTCTTC
>few|-|TRBJ2-1|TRBV20-1
CSARDLGTGGRYNEQFF
TGCAGTGCTAGAGATCTAGGGACCGGGGGACGCTACAATGAGCAGTTCTTC
>-|TRBD2|TRBJ2-2|TRBV12-3/TRBV12-4
CACTGTSWTGELFF
TGTGCCTGTACCGGGACTAGCTGGACCGGGGAGCTGTTTTTT
>-|TRBD1|TRBJ2-7|TRBV4-1
CASSQYPAQGATHEQYF
TGCGCCAGCAGCCAGTACCCCGCCCAGGGGGCGACACATGAGCAGTACTTC
>-|-|TRBJ1-2|TRBV7-2
CASSLWGEYGYTF
TGTGCCAGCAGCTTATGGGGGGAGTATGGCTACACCTTC
>many|TRBD1|TRBJ2-7|TRBV10-3
CAISESTGEYEQYF
TGTGCCATCAGTGAGTCGACAGGGGAGTACGAGCAGTACTTC
>-|-|TRBJ2-7|TRBV6-5
CASSSWRTEQYF
TGTGCCAGCAGTTCATGGAGGACCGAGCAGTACTTC
>-|-|TRBJ1-5|TRBV7-2
CASSLETVINQPQHF
TGTGCCAGCAGCTTAGAGACGGTTATCAATCAGCCCCAGCATTTT
>-|-|TRBJ2-7|TRBV11-2
CAPAMRDEQYF
TGTGCCCCAGCCATGAGAGACGAGCAGTACTTC
>-|-|TRBJ1-2|TRBV2
CASMGFTGYGYTF
TGTGCCAGCATGGGGTTTACCGGCTATGGCTACACCTTC
>-|-|TRBJ1-1|TRBV28
CASSFRVGFRWDTEAFF
TGTGCCAGCAGTTTCAGGGTAGGGTTCAGGTGGGACACTGAAGCTTTCTTT
>-|-|TRBJ1-2|TRBV12-3/TRBV12-4
CASGRQSPEGYTF
TGTGCCAGCGGCCGCCAGAGTCCCGAGGGCTACACCTTC
>-|TRBD2|TRBJ2-5|TRBV6-2/TRBV6-3
CASSPHSGGASETQYF
TGTGCCAGCAGTCCGCATAGCGGGGGGGCCTCAGAGACCCAGTACTTC
>few|TRBD2|TRBJ2-7|TRBV3-1
CASSDGLAGVYEQYF
TGTGCCAGCAGCGACGGACTAGCGGGAGTGTACGAGCAGTACTTC
>-|-|TRBJ1-1|TRBV7-2
CASSLESRGNTEAFF
TGTGCCAGCAGCTTAGAGTCTAGGGGCAACACTGAAGCTTTCTTT
>-|-|TRBJ2-1|TRBV20-1
CSAPPGGKYNEQFF
TGCAGTGCTCCCCCCGGCGGGAAGTACAATGAGCAGTTCTTC
>many|TRBD2|TRBJ2-7|TRBV28
CASSFSLAALSYEQYF
TGTGCCAGCAGTTTCTCCCTAGCGGCCCTCTCCTACGAGCAGTACTTC